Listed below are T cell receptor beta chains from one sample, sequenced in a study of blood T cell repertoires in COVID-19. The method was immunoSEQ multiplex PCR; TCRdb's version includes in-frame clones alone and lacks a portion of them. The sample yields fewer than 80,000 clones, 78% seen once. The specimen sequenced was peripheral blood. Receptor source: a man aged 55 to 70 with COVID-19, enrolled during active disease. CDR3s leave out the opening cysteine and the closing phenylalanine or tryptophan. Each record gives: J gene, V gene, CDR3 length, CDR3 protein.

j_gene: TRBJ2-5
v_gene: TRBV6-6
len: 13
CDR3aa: ASSQSAGERETQY

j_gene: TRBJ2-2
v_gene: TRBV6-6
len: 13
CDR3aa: ASNKGQGGSGELF

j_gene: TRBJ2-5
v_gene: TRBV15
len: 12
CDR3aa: ATSRGAVQETQY

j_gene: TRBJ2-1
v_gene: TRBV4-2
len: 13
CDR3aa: ASSVSGGGYNEQF

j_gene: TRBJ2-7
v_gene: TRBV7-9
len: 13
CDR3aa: ASSFPFDSTYEQY

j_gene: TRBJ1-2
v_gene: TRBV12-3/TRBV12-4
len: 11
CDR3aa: ASSLDRVRGYT

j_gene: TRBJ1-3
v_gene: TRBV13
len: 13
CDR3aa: ASSNRDYSGNTIY

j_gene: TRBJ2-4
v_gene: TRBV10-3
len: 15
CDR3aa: AISKTLAGDSLGIQY

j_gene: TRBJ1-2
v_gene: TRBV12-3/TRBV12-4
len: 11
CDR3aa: ASSSLTGYGYT

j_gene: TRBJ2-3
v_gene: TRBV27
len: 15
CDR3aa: ASSLTLRGWVTDTQY

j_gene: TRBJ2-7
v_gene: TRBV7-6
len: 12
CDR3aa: ASSLLAEAYEQY

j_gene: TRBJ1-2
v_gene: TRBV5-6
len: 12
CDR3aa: ASSTTTLAYGYT

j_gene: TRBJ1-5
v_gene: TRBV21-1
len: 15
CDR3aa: ASSKEEAPRGNQPQH

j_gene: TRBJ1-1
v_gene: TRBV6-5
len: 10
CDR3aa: ASSTEHHEAF

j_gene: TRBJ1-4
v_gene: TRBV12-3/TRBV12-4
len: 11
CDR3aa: ASRGTMSEKLF

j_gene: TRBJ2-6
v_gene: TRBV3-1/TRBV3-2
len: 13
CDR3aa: ASSSQEGGANVLT

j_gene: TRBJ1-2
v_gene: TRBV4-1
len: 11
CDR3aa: ASSPPGSYGYT

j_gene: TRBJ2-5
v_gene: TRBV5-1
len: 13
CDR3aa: ASSLRTGGSETQY

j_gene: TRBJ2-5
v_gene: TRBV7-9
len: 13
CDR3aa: ASSFSGTRQETQY

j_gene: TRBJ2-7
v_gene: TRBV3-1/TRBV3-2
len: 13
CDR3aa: ASSPQLGIFYEQY

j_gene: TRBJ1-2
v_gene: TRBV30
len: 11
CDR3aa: ACARREGYGYT

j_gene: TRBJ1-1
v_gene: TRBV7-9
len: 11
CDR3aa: ASSHKTGGRAF

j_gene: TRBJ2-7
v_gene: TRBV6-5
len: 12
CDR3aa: ASSYGGNSYEQY

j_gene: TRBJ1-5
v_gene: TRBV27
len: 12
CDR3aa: ASSPLDRGQPQH

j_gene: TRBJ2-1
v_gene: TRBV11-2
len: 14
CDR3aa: ASSLKTSGANNEQF

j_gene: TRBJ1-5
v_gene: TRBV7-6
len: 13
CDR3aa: VSSLAPRGGQPQH

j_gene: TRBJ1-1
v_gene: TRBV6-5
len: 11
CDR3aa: ASSQGVSGGTF

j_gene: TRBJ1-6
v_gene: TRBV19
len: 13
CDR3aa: ASSIEGTINSPLH

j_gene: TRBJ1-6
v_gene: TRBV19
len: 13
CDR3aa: ASSNRDRGNSPLH

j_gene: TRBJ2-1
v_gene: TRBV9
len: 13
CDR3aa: ASSVSRTGNHEQF

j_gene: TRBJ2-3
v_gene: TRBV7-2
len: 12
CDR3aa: ASSLGLAADTQY

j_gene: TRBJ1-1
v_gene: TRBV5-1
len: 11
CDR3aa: ASSLKQDTEAF

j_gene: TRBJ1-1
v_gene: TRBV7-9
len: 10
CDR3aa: ASSWTQGEAF

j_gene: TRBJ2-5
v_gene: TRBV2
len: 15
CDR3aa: ASKDGPGRENGETQY

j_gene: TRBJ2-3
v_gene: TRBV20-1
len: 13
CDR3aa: SASGGGEGTDTQY

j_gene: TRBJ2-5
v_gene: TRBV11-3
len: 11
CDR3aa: ASSPTSGRTQY

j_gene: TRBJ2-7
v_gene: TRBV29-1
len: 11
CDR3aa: SILAGDSYEQY

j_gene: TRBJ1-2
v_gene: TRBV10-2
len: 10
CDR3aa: ASSEAGGGYT

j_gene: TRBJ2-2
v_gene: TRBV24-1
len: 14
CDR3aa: ATSDVSGGRGGELF

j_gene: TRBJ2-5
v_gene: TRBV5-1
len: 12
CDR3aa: ASSSLGGEETQY

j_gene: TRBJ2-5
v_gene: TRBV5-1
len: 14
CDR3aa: ASSLIPTGSQETQY

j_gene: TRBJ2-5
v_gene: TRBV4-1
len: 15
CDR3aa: ASSQGTSGGAQETQY

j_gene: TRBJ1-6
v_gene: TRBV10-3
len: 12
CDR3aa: AISEAGGNSPLH

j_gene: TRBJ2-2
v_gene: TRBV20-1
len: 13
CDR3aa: SASPGTGGTGELF

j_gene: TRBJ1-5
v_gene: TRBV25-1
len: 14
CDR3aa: ASSGRTGEHNQPQH

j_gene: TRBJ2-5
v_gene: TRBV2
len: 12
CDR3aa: ASKTTRAQETQY

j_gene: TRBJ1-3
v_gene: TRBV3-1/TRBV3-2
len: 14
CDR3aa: ASSLWTGGSGNTIY

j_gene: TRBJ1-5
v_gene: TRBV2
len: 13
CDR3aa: ASSGQGGPFQPQH

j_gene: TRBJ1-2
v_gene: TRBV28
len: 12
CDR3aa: ASTTVGGLGGYT

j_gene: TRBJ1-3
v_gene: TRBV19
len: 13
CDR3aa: ASSIRRDSGNTIY

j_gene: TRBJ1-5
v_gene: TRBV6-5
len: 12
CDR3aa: ASSPRGSNQPQH

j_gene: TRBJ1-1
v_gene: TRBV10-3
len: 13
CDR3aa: AIRDSAIRGTEAF